This TCR beta chain was retrieved from a study of blood T cell repertoires in COVID-19. Only in-frame clones appear in the TCRdb table, and some are missing; sequencing was by immunoSEQ multiplex PCR. The sample yields about 380,000 clones, 75% to 90% seen once. The CDR3 is made up of 17 amino acids. Germline loops: CDR1 SNHLY, CDR2 FYNNEI. V lost 11 bases to trimming and J lost 5 bases; unmatched junction nucleotides: 13. The chain is built from TRBV2 and TRBJ2-3, with 16 bases matching TRBD2. The sample taken for sequencing was peripheral blood. The source is a woman between 18 and 29 years old with acute or convalescent COVID-19. This CDR3 reads CAGRTGTSGGAIDTQYF. For the CDR3, the DNA is TGTGCCGGAAGAACCGGGACTAGCGGGGGGGCAATAGATACGCAGTATTTT.